This is a list of T cell receptor beta chains from one sample in a study of identical twins. TCRdb reprocessed the 5' RACE reads via MiXCR and lists one record per CDR3 protein. The table includes 1.5 million to 2 million distinct CDR3 sequences, around 29% detected once. The sample consisted of cord blood. All receptors come from a newborn girl in good health. The CDR3 runs from the conserved cysteine through the conserved F or W. D genes are given only for firm matches. Some rows have no size entry. The others give once, few or many, or a class for an expanded clone.

d_gene: TRBD2; abundance: NA; j_gene: TRBJ2-5; v_gene: TRBV12-3/TRBV12-4; CDR3aa: CASSFQGLAGETQYF; CDR3nt: TGTGCCAGCAGTTTTCAGGGACTAGCCGGGGAGACCCAGTACTTC
d_gene: NA; abundance: NA; j_gene: TRBJ1-6; v_gene: TRBV11-3; CDR3aa: CASSLPGQYNSPLHF; CDR3nt: TGTGCCAGCAGCTTACCGGGACAATATAATTCACCCCTCCACTTT
d_gene: NA; abundance: NA; j_gene: TRBJ1-2; v_gene: TRBV4-1; CDR3aa: CASSQDPGRSNYGYTF; CDR3nt: TGCGCCAGCAGCCAAGATCCCGGGCGTTCTAACTATGGCTACACCTTC
d_gene: NA; abundance: NA; j_gene: TRBJ2-7; v_gene: TRBV29-1; CDR3aa: CSARSSTYEQYF; CDR3nt: TGCAGCGCCAGAAGCTCAACCTACGAGCAGTACTTC
d_gene: TRBD1; abundance: NA; j_gene: TRBJ2-5; v_gene: TRBV7-2; CDR3aa: CASSFGGQGETQYF; CDR3nt: TGTGCCAGCAGCTTTGGGGGACAGGGGGAGACCCAGTACTTC
d_gene: NA; abundance: NA; j_gene: TRBJ2-1; v_gene: TRBV7-2; CDR3aa: CASSPRRNNEQFF; CDR3nt: TGTGCCAGCAGCCCTCGCCGAAACAATGAGCAGTTCTTC
d_gene: NA; abundance: many; j_gene: TRBJ2-3; v_gene: TRBV28; CDR3aa: CASSTTPDTQYF; CDR3nt: TGTGCCAGCAGTACCACCCCTGATACGCAGTATTTT
d_gene: TRBD2; abundance: NA; j_gene: TRBJ2-3; v_gene: TRBV12-3/TRBV12-4; CDR3aa: CASSYERGADTQYF; CDR3nt: TGTGCCAGCAGTTACGAGCGGGGGGCAGATACGCAGTATTTT
d_gene: TRBD1; abundance: NA; j_gene: TRBJ1-1; v_gene: TRBV29-1; CDR3aa: CSFGRGRGAEAFF; CDR3nt: TGCAGCTTTGGCAGGGGGCGAGGTGCTGAAGCTTTCTTT
d_gene: TRBD1; abundance: few; j_gene: TRBJ1-2; v_gene: TRBV27; CDR3aa: CASSAIGTAFNYGYTF; CDR3nt: TGTGCCAGCAGTGCTATCGGGACAGCTTTTAACTATGGCTACACCTTC
d_gene: NA; abundance: few; j_gene: TRBJ2-7; v_gene: TRBV28; CDR3aa: CASSSPGQRISYEQYF; CDR3nt: TGTGCCAGCAGCTCCCCTGGGCAGCGGATCTCCTACGAGCAGTACTTC
d_gene: NA; abundance: NA; j_gene: TRBJ1-1; v_gene: TRBV6-5; CDR3aa: CASSYGGASMNTEAFF; CDR3nt: TGTGCCAGCAGTTACGGGGGGGCGTCCATGAACACTGAAGCTTTCTTT
d_gene: NA; abundance: NA; j_gene: TRBJ1-1; v_gene: TRBV29-1; CDR3aa: CSVWGHRNTEAFF; CDR3nt: TGCAGCGTTTGGGGCCACAGGAACACTGAAGCTTTCTTT
d_gene: NA; abundance: NA; j_gene: TRBJ1-2; v_gene: TRBV25-1; CDR3aa: CASSEPMEGYGYTF; CDR3nt: TGTGCCAGCAGTGAACCCATGGAGGGGTATGGCTACACCTTC
d_gene: TRBD2; abundance: many; j_gene: TRBJ2-3; v_gene: TRBV20-1; CDR3aa: CSARAGGSTDTQYF; CDR3nt: TGCAGTGCTAGAGCGGGAGGAAGCACAGATACGCAGTATTTT
d_gene: NA; abundance: few; j_gene: TRBJ1-1; v_gene: TRBV29-1; CDR3aa: CSVEDRPSDEGEAFF; CDR3nt: TGCAGCGTTGAAGATAGGCCTTCCGATGAGGGGGAAGCTTTCTTT
d_gene: TRBD1; abundance: NA; j_gene: TRBJ2-7; v_gene: TRBV6-1; CDR3aa: CASSETGQPEQYF; CDR3nt: TGTGCCAGCAGTGAAACGGGACAGCCCGAGCAGTACTTC
d_gene: TRBD1; abundance: few; j_gene: TRBJ2-3; v_gene: TRBV11-2; CDR3aa: CASSSVTGPSTDTQYF; CDR3nt: TGTGCCAGCAGCTCTGTGACAGGGCCCAGCACAGATACGCAGTATTTT
d_gene: TRBD2; abundance: NA; j_gene: TRBJ2-3; v_gene: TRBV27; CDR3aa: CASSWTSSGMNTDTQYF; CDR3nt: TGTGCCAGCAGTTGGACTAGCTCGGGAATGAACACAGATACGCAGTATTTT
d_gene: NA; abundance: once; j_gene: TRBJ1-6; v_gene: TRBV28; CDR3aa: CASSPGGGIGSPLHF; CDR3nt: TGTGCCAGCAGTCCCGGGGGCGGAATAGGATCACCCCTCCACTTT
d_gene: TRBD1; abundance: many; j_gene: TRBJ1-2; v_gene: TRBV7-9; CDR3aa: CASSLARTGSNYGYTF; CDR3nt: TGTGCCAGCAGCTTAGCTCGGACAGGTTCTAACTATGGCTACACCTTC
d_gene: NA; abundance: NA; j_gene: TRBJ2-1; v_gene: TRBV10-3; CDR3aa: CASNRGVGERFF; CDR3nt: TGTGCCAGCAATAGAGGGGTCGGGGAGCGGTTCTTC
d_gene: NA; abundance: NA; j_gene: TRBJ2-7; v_gene: TRBV9; CDR3aa: CASSVGLGDYEQYF; CDR3nt: TGTGCCAGCAGCGTAGGACTAGGTGACTACGAGCAGTACTTC
d_gene: NA; abundance: NA; j_gene: TRBJ2-7; v_gene: TRBV12-3/TRBV12-4; CDR3aa: CASSLGLDSSYEQYF; CDR3nt: TGTGCCAGCAGTTTAGGATTGGACAGCTCCTACGAGCAGTACTTC
d_gene: NA; abundance: few; j_gene: TRBJ2-3; v_gene: TRBV3-1; CDR3aa: CAIAQGLEVTDTQYF; CDR3nt: TGTGCCATCGCCCAGGGACTCGAGGTCACAGATACGCAGTATTTT
d_gene: TRBD1; abundance: NA; j_gene: TRBJ2-5; v_gene: TRBV7-2; CDR3aa: CASSPQGPETQYF; CDR3nt: TGTGCCAGCAGTCCACAGGGGCCGGAGACCCAGTACTTC